Given below is one TCR beta chain in context. Its target is not known. This entry comes from a study of PD-1 blockade in classical Hodgkin lymphoma. Study-level information: With a 2-week interval, patients received intravenous nivolumab at 3 mg/kg. Points from the study as a whole: Reasons behind the repertoire differences stay unclear, perhaps disease activity or earlier therapy. Reported findings placed baseline TCR diversity lower in newly diagnosed patients (compared with healthy donors).

Sequenced by immunoSEQ multiplex PCR; TCRdb stores in-frame clones only, minus some. The sample lists around 40,000 clones, about 77% seen once, with roughly an eighth in the top ten. Every patient was affected by relapse after autologous stem cell transplantation, while exposure to brentuximab vedotin was not uniform. The V segment lost 5 bases and the J segment 10 bases; nucleotides outside the gene matches: 5. CDR3 size: 14 residues. Per germline, CDR1 SGHVS and CDR2 FQNEAQ. The gene calls are TRBV7-8 and TRBJ1-6; 10 bases fit TRBD1. The sample was peripheral blood mononuclear cells (PBMCs), taken at baseline. This receptor was taken from a human donor with classical Hodgkin lymphoma. CDR3 in DNA: TGTGCCAGCAGCCCAGGACAGGGGGAATCACCCCTCCACTTT. This gives the protein CASSPGQGESPLHF.